What follows are 10 T cell receptor beta chains derived from one specimen sequenced in a study of beta chain features in type 1 diabetes. Expressed TCRB transcripts were sequenced after all isolated RNA was converted to cDNA. The repertoire was sequenced with immunoSEQ multiplex PCR; TCRdb's copy has only in-frame clones and lacks some. The data contain some 150,000 clones, around 50% of them seen just once; the ten biggest clones take up 0.35% to 0.45%. Specimen: Tregs from blood. The receptor source for this set is a man aged 18 to 29 in good health.

V gene TRBV18 combines with J gene TRBJ2-6, with 11 positions matching TRBD1. There are 17 residues in the CDR3. CDR1 and CDR2 (germline): KGHSH, LQKENI. V trimming: 3 bases; J trimming: 0 bases; junction bases outside the gene matches: 1. CDR3 in amino acids: CASSPGQGGSGANVLTF. The CDR3 nucleotides read TGTGCCAGCTCACCGGGACAGGGGGGCTCTGGGGCCAACGTCCTGACTTTC.

This clone was found once. J is TRBJ2-1 and V is TRBV10-2; the match to TRBD2 covers 12 bases. With 6 bases clipped from V and 4 bases from J, the junction kept 4 bases outside the gene matches. Germline V gives CDR1 WSHSY, CDR2 SAAADI. The CDR3 spans 15 residues. The CDR3: CASSSTSGRYNEQFF. The CDR3 DNA follows: TGCGCCAGCAGCTCTACTAGCGGGAGGTACAATGAGCAGTTCTTC.

V usage is TRBV28 and J usage is TRBJ2-1, with 7 bases lining up with TRBD1. This CDR3 contains 15 residues. Germline-derived CDR1 and CDR2 are MDHEN and SYDVKM. The J segment lost 0 bases and the V segment lost 6 bases, leaving 5 bases of the junction unmatched. As DNA, the CDR3 is TGTGCCAGCAGCCCCAGGGGGAGCTCCTACAATGAGCAGTTCTTC. Protein: CASSPRGSSYNEQFF. The full variable domain, completed using reference TRBV28 and TRBJ2-1, is DVKVTQSSRYLVKRTGEKVFLECVQDMDHENMFWYRQDPGLGLRLIYFSYDVKMKEKGDIPEGYSVSREKKERFSLILESASTNQTSMYLCASSPRGSSYNEQFFGPGTRLTVL.

The genes are TRBV6-1 and TRBJ2-7; D unresolved. CDR1 and CDR2 from the germline V gene are MNHNS and SASEGT. The V and J ends lost 4 bases and 4 bases respectively, with 5 bases between them. The CDR3 spans 11 residues. CDR3 in DNA: TGTGCCAGCAGTGTTTCGTACGAGCAGTACTTC. Residues: CASSVSYEQYF.

A few counts support this clone. This chain joins TRBV5-1 and TRBJ2-3; 11 bases are a match to TRBD2. CDR3 size: 16 residues. The ends lost 2 bases at V and 1 base at J; junction bases unmatched: 3. Germline assignment: CDR1 SGHRS and CDR2 YFSETQ. The CDR3 loop reads CASSLGLAGGTDTQYF. DNA for the CDR3: TGCGCCAGCAGCTTAGGACTAGCGGGCGGCACAGATACGCAGTATTTT. The full variable domain, its missing parts supplied by reference TRBV5-1 and TRBJ2-3, is KAGVTQTPRYLIKTRGQQVTLSCSPISGHRSVSWYQQTPGQGLQFLFEYFSETQRNKGNFPGRFSGRQFSNSRSEMNVSTLELGDSALYLCASSLGLAGGTDTQYFGPGTRLTVL.

The rearrangement uses TRBV18 and TRBJ1-5, with D possibly being TRBD1 (6 bases). The CDR3 has 16 residues. Trimming removed 3 bases from V and 2 bases from J, with 14 bases in between. Looked up from germline, CDR1 is KGHSH and CDR2 is LQKENI. CDR3 loop: CASSPRGAVGNQPQHF. CDR3 sequence (DNA): TGTGCCAGCTCACCCCGGGGGGCCGTTGGCAATCAGCCCCAGCATTTT. The full variable domain, its missing parts supplied by reference TRBV18 and TRBJ1-5, is NAGVMQNPRHLVRRRGQEARLRCSPMKGHSHVYWYRQLPEEGLKFMVYLQKENIIDESGMPKERFSAEFPKEGPSILRIQQVVRGDSAAYFCASSPRGAVGNQPQHFGDGTRLSIL.

The V call is TRBV5-1, the J call TRBJ2-1; possible D gene TRBD2, 5 bases. Germline V CDR1 and CDR2: SGHRS, YFSETQ. The V and J ends lost 5 bases and 9 bases respectively, with 12 bases between them. The CDR3 runs 12 residues. CDR3 residues: CASSSGNVEQFF. The CDR3 nucleotides read TGCGCCAGCAGTTCCGGGAACGTTGAGCAGTTCTTC.

The rearrangement joins TRBV7-6 to TRBJ2-7; TRBD1 aligns across 8 bases. V trimming: 5 bases; J trimming: 6 bases; junction bases outside the gene matches: 9. The CDR3 totals 14 residues. The germline gives CDR1 SGHVS, CDR2 FNYEAQ. CDR3 protein: CASSVTGGSVEQYF. As DNA, the CDR3 is TGTGCCAGCAGCGTCACAGGGGGTTCTGTCGAGCAGTACTTC.

The rearrangement links TRBV28 to TRBJ1-1; D is perhaps TRBD1 (6 bases). V dropped 10 bases and J dropped 7 bases, with 13 bases sitting between them. The CDR3 sequence is 11 residues long. Germline V lookup: CDR1 MDHEN, CDR2 SYDVKM. The CDR3 protein is CATGEGGEAFF. For the CDR3, the DNA is TGTGCCACCGGGGAGGGGGGTGAAGCTTTCTTT. The entire variable domain, with the rest obtained from reference TRBV28 and TRBJ1-1, is as follows: DVKVTQSSRYLVKRTGEKVFLECVQDMDHENMFWYRQDPGLGLRLIYFSYDVKMKEKGDIPEGYSVSREKKERFSLILESASTNQTSMYLCATGEGGEAFFGQGTRLTVV.

This clone was found a few times. The V and J genes are TRBV28 and TRBJ1-3; 10 bases map to TRBD1. This CDR3 is built from 15 residues. Germline V CDR1 and CDR2: MDHEN, SYDVKM. V dropped 6 bases and J dropped 2; count of bases not matched to a gene: 4. As DNA, the CDR3 is TGTGCCAGCAGGGACAGGGGGTTTGCTGGAAACACCATATATTTT. Amino acid sequence: CASRDRGFAGNTIYF.